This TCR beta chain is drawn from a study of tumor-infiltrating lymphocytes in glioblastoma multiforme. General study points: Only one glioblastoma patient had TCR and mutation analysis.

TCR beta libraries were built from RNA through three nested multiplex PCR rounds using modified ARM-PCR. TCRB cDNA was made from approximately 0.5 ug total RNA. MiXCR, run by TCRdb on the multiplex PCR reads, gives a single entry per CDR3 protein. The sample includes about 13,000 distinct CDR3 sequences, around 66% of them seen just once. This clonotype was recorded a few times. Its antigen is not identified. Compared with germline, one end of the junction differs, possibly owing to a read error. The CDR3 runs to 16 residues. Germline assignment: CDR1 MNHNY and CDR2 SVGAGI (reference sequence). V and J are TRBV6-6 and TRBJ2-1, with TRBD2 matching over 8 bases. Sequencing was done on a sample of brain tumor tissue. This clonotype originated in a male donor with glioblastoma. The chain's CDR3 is CVSSLRSTSDYNEQFF. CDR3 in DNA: TGTGTCAGCAGTCTCCGCTCGACTAGCGATTACAATGAGCAGTTCTTC.